This T cell receptor beta chain was found in a study of human T cells and chemical hapten exposure. Study details: Diphenylcyclopropenone was administered weekly to the scalp of patients throughout the roughly 25-week study. Patients, chiefly female, had alopecia areata, totalis or universalis. Per-sample TCR yields varied mainly from small pooled library volume differences.

TCRdb ran MiXCR on the RACE reads and lists one entry per CDR3 protein. The sample lists some 38,000 distinct CDR3 sequences, 6.5% to 8% seen once, with 1.3% in the top ten. This clonotype was counted many times. Documented time point: pre-sensitization, week 0. Stated treatment: therapeutic diphenylcyclopropenone sensitization with weekly scalp DPC. Before extraction, the whole blood was not fractionated, and total RNA was taken from it. CDR1 KGHSH and CDR2 LQKENI come from the germline V gene. V shed 2 bases and J shed 7 bases, with 12 bases lying between them. This CDR3 spans 15 amino acids. The chain carries TRBV18 and TRBJ1-6; D is unclear. Sequenced material: whole blood, taken in connection with sensitization to the hapten diphenylcyclopropenone (DPC). This TCR came from a woman aged 45-59 years with alopecia areata. Some clones in this sample may be carry-over from other donors' samples. The CDR3 sequence is CASSPGPRGNSPLHF. The CDR3 nucleotides read TGTGCCAGCTCACCAGGGCCTAGAGGGAATTCACCCCTCCACTTT.